The rows below give T cell receptor beta chains drawn from one sample of a study of shared clonotypes between healthy human individuals. Sequencing was performed with immunoSEQ multiplex PCR; in TCRdb, only in-frame clones are kept and a portion is missing. The data show about 520,000 clones, 90% to 96% seen once. The sample was naive CD4+ T cells sorted from blood. The receptors stem from a woman aged 30 to 39 in good health. Both conserved end residues are part of each CDR3. A D gene is named only where the DNA matches it firmly. Expanded clones are given a class, and other clones once, few, many or no size at all.

TRBV27	TRBD2	TRBJ2-1	.	TGTGCCAGCAGTCCAAGCGGGAGGGACGGTTATGAGCAGTTCTTC	CASSPSGRDGYEQFF
TRBV27	TRBD1	TRBJ1-6	once	TGTGCCAGCAGTTTATACCCCCTTGGGACAGGGGTAATCACCCTCCACTTT	CASSLYPLGTGVITLHF
TRBV15	.	TRBJ2-1	.	TGTGCCACCGTCCGGACAATCAGGGGGGATGAGCAGTTCTTC	CATVRTIRGDEQFF
TRBV28	.	TRBJ2-7	.	TGTGCCAGCAGTTTGGGGCGGGATTCCTACGAGCAGTACTTC	CASSLGRDSYEQYF
TRBV6-5	.	TRBJ2-6	.	TGTGCCAGCAGTTATCTGAACTCTGGGGCCAACGTCCTGACTTTC	CASSYLNSGANVLTF
TRBV19	.	TRBJ1-1	.	TGTGCCAGTAGTACAGGAATGAACACTGAAGCTTTCTTT	CASSTGMNTEAFF
TRBV7-9	TRBD1	TRBJ2-3	.	TGTGCCAGCAGCTTAGGGACAGGGGTAACAGATACGCAGTATTTT	CASSLGTGVTDTQYF
TRBV18	.	TRBJ2-2	.	TGTGCCAGCTCAACAAGCAACACCGGGGAGCTGTTTTTT	CASSTSNTGELFF
TRBV10-3	.	TRBJ1-1	.	TGTGCCATCAGTGAACAGTCGAACACTGAAGCTTTCTTT	CAISEQSNTEAFF
TRBV5-4	.	TRBJ1-2	.	TGTGCCAGCACCCAGACACAGCTGGATGGCTACACCTTC	CASTQTQLDGYTF
TRBV21-1	.	TRBJ1-5	.	TGTGCCAGCAGCTTTATCGTAGGGCATCATCAGCCCCAGCATTTT	CASSFIVGHHQPQHF
TRBV28	.	TRBJ1-1	.	TGTGCCAGCAGCTCCCGGCAGGGAGTTTGGGCTGAAGCTTTCTTT	CASSSRQGVWAEAFF
TRBV6-5	TRBD1	TRBJ2-1	.	TGTGCCAGCAGAGCCAGGGGGCGACTGGTCAATGAGCAGTTCTTC	CASRARGRLVNEQFF
TRBV28	.	TRBJ1-5	.	TGTGCCAGCAGACATTTTGATCGCGAGCCCCAGCATTTT	CASRHFDREPQHF
TRBV28	.	TRBJ1-5	.	TGTGCCAGCACCCAAACAGGGAACAATCAGCCCCAGCATTTT	CASTQTGNNQPQHF
TRBV4-1	.	TRBJ2-3	.	TGCGCCAGCAGCCAAGTAGCAGGAACCACAGATACGCAGTATTTT	CASSQVAGTTDTQYF
TRBV5-5	.	TRBJ2-7	.	TGTGCCAGCAGCTTGTCCGGGTTAGCTCCCCGGGAGCGGTACGAGCAGTACTTC	CASSLSGLAPRERYEQYF
TRBV6-4	.	TRBJ2-1	.	TGTGCCAGCAGTGAAAACTTAGACAGATACAATGAGCAGTTCTTC	CASSENLDRYNEQFF
TRBV28	.	TRBJ2-7	.	TGTGCCAGCAACCCCGGGCAAGGGGCCTACGAGCAGTACTTC	CASNPGQGAYEQYF
TRBV4-1	.	TRBJ1-5	few	TGCGCCAGCAGCCAGGGTCGAGAGCAGCCCCAGCATTTT	CASSQGREQPQHF
TRBV7-9	.	TRBJ2-7	.	TGTGCCAGCAGCTTTGGACACCCGCAGCAGTACTTC	CASSFGHPQQYF
TRBV2	TRBD2	TRBJ2-1	.	TGTGCCAGCAGTGAAAGACTAGCGAACAATGAGCAGTTCTTC	CASSERLANNEQFF
TRBV5-1	.	TRBJ1-1	.	TGCGCCAGCAGCCGCAATGGGTGGTCGGGAGATACTGCTGAAGCTTTCTTT	CASSRNGWSGDTAEAFF
TRBV7-2	.	TRBJ1-5	.	TGTGCCAGCAGCCAAGGGAATCAGCCCCAGCATTTT	CASSQGNQPQHF
TRBV27	.	TRBJ2-5	.	TGTGCCAGCAGTTTATCGTCCTCGGGGGCCCAGACCCAGTACTTC	CASSLSSSGAQTQYF
TRBV4-1	.	TRBJ2-6	once	TGCGCCAGCAGCCTCACCGGGACGCCTGGGGCCAACGTCCTGACTTTC	CASSLTGTPGANVLTF
TRBV7-7	.	TRBJ1-4	.	TGTGCCAGCACTCAGCAGAAGGGACACTACCTTACGGAGAATGAAAAACTGTTTTTT	CASTQQKGHYLTENEKLFF
TRBV5-8	TRBD1	TRBJ1-5	.	TGTGCCAGCAGCTGGAACAGGGGGAATCAGCCCCAGCATTTT	CASSWNRGNQPQHF
TRBV5-1	.	TRBJ1-5	.	TGCGCCAGCAGCTTGGACGGGGGCCAAAATCAGCCCCAGCATTTT	CASSLDGGQNQPQHF
TRBV29-1	TRBD2	TRBJ2-5	.	TGCAGCGCCGAAGGTGCGGGAGGAGAGACCCAGTACTTC	CSAEGAGGETQYF
TRBV19	.	TRBJ1-2	few	TGTGCCAGTAGCGAGGCTAGCGGCTACACCTTC	CASSEASGYTF
TRBV18	.	TRBJ2-7	.	TGTGCCAGCTCAGGACTAGGGGGGATCTACGAGCAGTACTTC	CASSGLGGIYEQYF
TRBV11-2	.	TRBJ2-3	.	TGTGCCAGCAGCCCTAGCACAGATACGCAGTATTTT	CASSPSTDTQYF
TRBV18	TRBD2	TRBJ2-1	.	TGTGCCAGCTCACCATCCCGCATGGGACTAGCATCGAATGAGCAGTTCTTC	CASSPSRMGLASNEQFF
TRBV9	.	TRBJ2-3	.	TGTGCCAGCAGCGTAGTAGGAAGCACAGATACGCAGTATTTT	CASSVVGSTDTQYF
TRBV6-6	.	TRBJ2-5	.	TGTGCCAGCAGTCCCCAAGAGACCCAGTACTTC	CASSPQETQYF
TRBV2	TRBD1	TRBJ1-4	.	TGTGCCAGCAGTGATGAGGGGGCGCGAACCAAACTGTTTTTT	CASSDEGARTKLFF
TRBV18	TRBD2	TRBJ2-2	.	TGTGCCAGCTCACCACCGGAGGGACTAGCGGGAGTGTACGGGGAGCTGTTTTTT	CASSPPEGLAGVYGELFF
TRBV7-8	.	TRBJ1-1	.	TGTGCCAGCAGCCCCCATACCGGGGAGAACACTGAAGCTTTCTTT	CASSPHTGENTEAFF
TRBV11-2	.	TRBJ2-6	.	TGTGCCAGCAGCTTGTTGGGGGGCTCTGGGGCCAACGTCCTGACTTTC	CASSLLGGSGANVLTF
TRBV7-9	.	TRBJ2-6	.	TGTGCCAGCACATTTAGCTCTGGGGCCAACGTCCTGACTTTC	CASTFSSGANVLTF
TRBV7-8	.	TRBJ1-6	.	TGTGCCAGCAGCTTACTCTATTCACCCCTCCACTTT	CASSLLYSPLHF
TRBV5-1	.	TRBJ1-1	.	TGCGCCAGCAGCTTACCGGGCACTGAAGCTTTCTTT	CASSLPGTEAFF
TRBV2	.	TRBJ1-2	few	TGTGCCAGCAGTGGGACAGTCAACTATGGCTACACCTTC	CASSGTVNYGYTF
TRBV27	.	TRBJ2-7	.	TGTGCCAGCAGTTTACTTCAGGGGATCGGCTACGAGCAGTACTTC	CASSLLQGIGYEQYF
TRBV28	.	TRBJ2-3	.	TGTGCCAGCCGGGACTTGTCCACAGATACGCAGTATTTT	CASRDLSTDTQYF
TRBV11-2	.	TRBJ1-2	.	TGTGCCAGCAGCTCGTTACGTCTCGGGGGAGGCTACACCTTC	CASSSLRLGGGYTF
TRBV5-1	.	TRBJ1-1	.	TGCGCCAGCAGCCCGGGGGCAGGGTCGGACACTGAAGCTTTCTTT	CASSPGAGSDTEAFF
TRBV6-6	.	TRBJ1-6	.	TGTGCCAGCACCGAGGGGGAATCACCCCTCCACTTT	CASTEGESPLHF